This TCR beta chain is drawn from a study of blood T cell repertoires in COVID-19. Trimming took 4 bases from V and 2 from J; bases not matched to a gene: 11. Germline CDR1 is SGHKS and CDR2 is YYEKEE (reference sequence). The CDR3 consists of 17 residues. Assay used: immunoSEQ multiplex PCR; TCRdb lists only in-frame clones, some missing. This table has some 87,000 clones, approximately 81% appearing once. V and J are TRBV5-5 and TRBJ1-5, with 8 bases aligning to TRBD1. Sequenced: peripheral blood. The clonotype originates from a man older than 75 with active or convalescent COVID-19. CDR3 bases: TGTGCCAGCAGCCTTGGCGCAGGGGGCGACGGCAATCAGCCCCAGCATTTT. It specifies CASSLGAGGDGNQPQHF.